Shown below are 19 T cell receptor beta chains from a single sample sequenced in a study of cytomegalovirus exposure and HLA in healthy donors. This PCR relied on a set of 60 Vbeta primers and 13 Jbeta primers. TCRdb's copy holds only in-frame clones and misses some; the assay was immunoSEQ multiplex PCR. The sample holds about 140,000 clones; approximately 80% are singletons and the top ten take under 2.5%. Specimen: PBMCs. The source of these receptors is a young man in good health and CMV-seronegative.

The rearrangement uses TRBV11-1 and TRBJ2-1; D perhaps matches TRBD2 (6 bases). CDR1 and CDR2 (germline): SGHAT, FQDESV (reference sequence). This CDR3 is 17 amino acids long. Trimming removed 1 base at V and 4 bases at J, with 17 bases between. Here the CDR3 reads CASSLGNARGRYNEQFF. DNA of the CDR3: TGTGCCAGCAGCTTAGGGAACGCGCGGGGACGATACAATGAGCAGTTCTTC.

This rearrangement joins TRBV19 to TRBJ2-7; D might be TRBD1 (6 bases). V was pared by 5 bases and J by 2 bases, with 13 bases between. Per germline, CDR1 LNHDA and CDR2 SQIVND (reference sequence). The CDR3 has 14 residues. CDR3 loop: CASSGQGPTYEQYF. In DNA, the CDR3 is TGTGCCAGTAGTGGCCAGGGGCCAACCTACGAGCAGTACTTC.

The V and J genes are TRBV13 and TRBJ1-2; a weak D match, TRBD1 (6 bases). The V end lost 0 bases, the J end lost 1 base, and 12 bases lay between the germline ends. From germline, CDR1 is PRHDT and CDR2 FYEKMQ (reference sequence). This CDR3 spans 16 amino acids. Here the CDR3 DNA reads TGTGCCAGCAGCTTAGGCAGAGCCAGGGGTAACTATGGCTACACCTTC. This encodes CASSLGRARGNYGYTF.

V is TRBV11-1 and J is TRBJ2-2; 7 bases match TRBD1. The CDR3 length is 15 residues. Germline CDR1 is SGHAT and CDR2 is FQDESV (reference sequence). J gave up 5 bases and V 4 bases, and 7 bases lay outside the gene matches. In DNA form, the CDR3 reads TGTGCCAGCAGCTCGAACAGGGGCTGGACCGGGGAGCTGTTTTTT. It specifies CASSSNRGWTGELFF.

This clone was observed a handful of times. J is TRBJ2-1 and V is TRBV4-2, with a weak D call TRBD2 (6 bases). CDR1 is LGHNA and CDR2 is YNFKEQ in the germline V gene. V was trimmed by 0 bases and J by 8 bases, leaving 14 bases between them. This CDR3 region has 15 residues. CDR3 amino acids: CASSQEMSGEDEQFF. CDR3 in DNA: TGTGCCAGCAGCCAAGAGATGTCGGGAGAGGATGAGCAGTTCTTC.

This chain uses TRBV28 with TRBJ2-7, with 7 bases identical to TRBD1. CDR1 and CDR2 (germline): MDHEN, SYDVKM. The CDR3 has 14 amino acids. V lost 2 bases, J lost 2 bases, and 3 bases stayed unmatched. In nucleotides, the CDR3 is TGTGCCAGCAGTTTAACCGGACAGGCCTACGAGCAGTACTTC. This codes for CASSLTGQAYEQYF. The variable domain in full, with the rest retrieved from reference TRBV28 and TRBJ2-7, is DVKVTQSSRYLVKRTGEKVFLECVQDMDHENMFWYRQDPGLGLRLIYFSYDVKMKEKGDIPEGYSVSREKKERFSLILESASTNQTSMYLCASSLTGQAYEQYFGPGTRLTVT.

The chain links TRBV5-1 to TRBJ2-7; D perhaps matches TRBD1 (8 bases). This CDR3 contains 13 residues. Trimming left V 3 bases short and J 7 bases short, with 14 bases between. The germline V gene has CDR1 SGHRS and CDR2 YFSETQ. The CDR3 sequence is CASSSGQGGEQYF. CDR3 DNA sequence: TGCGCCAGCAGCTCAGGACAGGGAGGGGAGCAGTACTTC.

The chain links TRBV5-1 to TRBJ2-7, with 13 positions matching TRBD2. Germline V gene data show CDR1 as SGHRS and CDR2 as YFSETQ. The CDR3 is made up of 16 amino acids. J was trimmed by 5 bases and V by 0 bases; bases with no gene match: 5. DNA for the CDR3: TGCGCCAGCAGCTTGGAACTAGCGGGAGGGTACGACGAGCAGTACTTC. This encodes CASSLELAGGYDEQYF. Variable domain in full (rest from reference TRBV5-1 and TRBJ2-7): KAGVTQTPRYLIKTRGQQVTLSCSPISGHRSVSWYQQTPGQGLQFLFEYFSETQRNKGNFPGRFSGRQFSNSRSEMNVSTLELGDSALYLCASSLELAGGYDEQYFGPGTRLTVT.

This clone was detected only once. J is TRBJ2-1 and V is TRBV10-3; D not certain. Germline CDR1 and CDR2: ENHRY and SYGVKD. The CDR3 covers 11 residues. The V end lost 8 bases, the J end lost 3 bases, and 5 bases lay between the germline ends. CDR3 sequence (DNA): TGTGCCATCTCTGTCTACAATGAGCAGTTCTTC. Residues: CAISVYNEQFF.

This chain uses TRBV28 with TRBJ1-2, with TRBD1 matching over 7 bases. The V gene end was trimmed by 5 bases and the J gene end by 3 bases; junction bases not matched to a gene: 6. Germline lookup yields CDR1 MDHEN and CDR2 SYDVKM. The CDR3 runs 14 residues. CDR3 in DNA: TGTGCCAGCAGTCCAGGGGGTCTATACTATGGCTACACCTTC. Translation gives CASSPGGLYYGYTF.

CDR3 nucleotide sequence: TGCGCCAGCAGCTCCCGGGACGAGCAGTACTTC. Amino acid sequence: CASSSRDEQYF. This chain uses TRBV5-1 with TRBJ2-7, with D uncertain. Germline assignment: CDR1 SGHRS and CDR2 YFSETQ. The CDR3 is made up of 11 amino acids. Trimming stripped 3 bases from V and 5 bases from J, with 6 bases between.

This sequence joins TRBV2 and TRBJ2-7; the D gene is possibly TRBD1 (5 bases). CDR3 size: 13 residues. The germline gives CDR1 SNHLY, CDR2 FYNNEI. The germline V and J ends were trimmed by 3 bases and 1 base, with 7 bases remaining between them. The CDR3 DNA reads as TGTGCCAGCAGTGAGCAGGGTTCCTACGAGCAGTACTTC. This gives the protein CASSEQGSYEQYF.

This rearrangement joins TRBV9 to TRBJ2-7; 9 nucleotides line up with TRBD2. This CDR3 contains 14 residues. Trimming cost V 0 bases and J 4 bases; bases outside gene matches: 2. Germline V gene lookup returns CDR1 SGDLS and CDR2 YYNGEE. The CDR3 spells CASSVEAGGYEQYF. The CDR3 bases are TGTGCCAGCAGCGTAGAGGCGGGGGGGTACGAGCAGTACTTC.

The chain has TRBV11-2 and TRBJ2-5; possibly TRBD2 for D (5 bases). From germline, CDR1 is SGHAT and CDR2 FQNNGV. CDR3 length: 15 amino acids. V lost 5 bases and J 0 bases, leaving 13 bases between the germline ends. This CDR3 reads CASSPFSADQETQYF. The CDR3 bases are TGTGCCAGCAGCCCCTTTAGCGCGGACCAAGAGACCCAGTACTTC.

For the CDR3, the DNA is TGTGCCAGTACCTCCGGGGTTTTGGACACAGATACGCAGTATTTT. Amino acid sequence: CASTSGVLDTDTQYF. V and J are TRBV19 and TRBJ2-3; perhaps TRBD2 as D (5 bases). The CDR3 has 15 residues. CDR1 LNHDA and CDR2 SQIVND come from the germline V gene (reference sequence). The V end lost 7 bases, the J end lost 2 bases, and 16 bases lay between the germline ends.

This clone appeared a few times. The chain uses TRBV21-1 and TRBJ2-3; TRBD2, the D gene given by the table, was not confirmed from the DNA. TRBV21-1 is annotated as a pseudogene. The CDR3 runs to 15 residues. The CDR3, as DNA: TGTGCCAGCAGCAAAAGCGGGAGGGCCCCAGATACGCAGTATTTT. Protein sequence: CASSKSGRAPDTQYF.

The chain joins TRBV7-9 to TRBJ1-1; D gene unclear. CDR3 length: 14 amino acids. Germline CDR1 and CDR2: SEHNR and FQNEAQ (reference sequence). With 2 bases removed from V and 6 bases from J, the gap between germline ends came to 13 bases. DNA for the CDR3: TGTGCCAGCAGCTTACGTGCGACCGGGGCTGAAGCTTTCTTT. This gives the protein CASSLRATGAEAFF.

The chain carries TRBV2 and TRBJ2-3, with TRBD2 as a possible D gene (6 bases). The germline CDR1 and CDR2 sequences are SNHLY and FYNNEI. The V end lost 7 bases, the J end lost 9 bases, and 23 bases lay between the germline ends. The CDR3 runs to 15 residues. Here the CDR3 DNA reads TGTGCCAGCACCCCCTGGGCAGCGGGTCCCGACACGCAGTATTTT. Its protein product is CASTPWAAGPDTQYF. The full variable domain, with the rest looked up from reference TRBV2 and TRBJ2-3, is EPEVTQTPSHQVTQMGQEVILRCVPISNHLYFYWYRQILGQKVEFLVSFYNNEISEKSEIFDDQFSVERPDGSNFTLKIRSTKLEDSAMYFCASTPWAAGPDTQYFGPGTRLTVL.

This clone was seen a handful of times. This chain uses TRBV19 with TRBJ1-2; TRBD1 agrees at 8 bases. Per the germline V gene, CDR1 is LNHDA and CDR2 is SQIVND (reference sequence). J lost 8 bases, V lost 2 bases, and 13 bases had no gene match. This CDR3 spans 16 amino acids. This chain's CDR3 is CASSISGTGLAKGYTF. CDR3 DNA sequence: TGTGCCAGTAGTATAAGTGGGACAGGATTAGCAAAAGGCTACACCTTC.